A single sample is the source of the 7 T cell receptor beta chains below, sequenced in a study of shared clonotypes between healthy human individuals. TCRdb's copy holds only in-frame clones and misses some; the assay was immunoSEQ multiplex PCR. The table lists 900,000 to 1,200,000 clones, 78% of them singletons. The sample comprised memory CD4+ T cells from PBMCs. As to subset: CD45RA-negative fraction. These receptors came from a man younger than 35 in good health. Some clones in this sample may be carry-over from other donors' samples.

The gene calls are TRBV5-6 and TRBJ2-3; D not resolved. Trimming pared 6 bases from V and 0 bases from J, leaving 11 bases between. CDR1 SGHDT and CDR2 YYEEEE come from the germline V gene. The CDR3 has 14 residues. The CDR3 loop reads CASNLQASTDTQYF. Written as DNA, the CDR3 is TGTGCCAGCAACCTTCAGGCGAGCACAGATACGCAGTATTTT.

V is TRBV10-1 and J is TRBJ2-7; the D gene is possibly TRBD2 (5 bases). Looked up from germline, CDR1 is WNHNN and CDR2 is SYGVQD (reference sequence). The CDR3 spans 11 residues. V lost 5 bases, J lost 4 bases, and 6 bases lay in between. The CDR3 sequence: CASSRGYEQYF. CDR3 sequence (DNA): TGCGCCAGCAGTCGGGGTTACGAGCAGTACTTC.

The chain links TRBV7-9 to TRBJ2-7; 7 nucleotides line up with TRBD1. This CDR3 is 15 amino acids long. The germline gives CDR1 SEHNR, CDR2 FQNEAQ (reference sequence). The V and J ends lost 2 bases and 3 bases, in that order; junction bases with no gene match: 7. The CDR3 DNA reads TGTGCCAGCAGCTTATGGGGACAGACGAACTACGAGCAGTACTTC. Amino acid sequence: CASSLWGQTNYEQYF.

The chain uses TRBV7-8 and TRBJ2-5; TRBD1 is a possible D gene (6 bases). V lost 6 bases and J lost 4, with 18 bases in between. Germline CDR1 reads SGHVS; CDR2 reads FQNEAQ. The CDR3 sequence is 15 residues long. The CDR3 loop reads CASSAWRLGGETQYF. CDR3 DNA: TGTGCCAGCAGTGCTTGGAGGCTAGGGGGAGAGACCCAGTACTTC.

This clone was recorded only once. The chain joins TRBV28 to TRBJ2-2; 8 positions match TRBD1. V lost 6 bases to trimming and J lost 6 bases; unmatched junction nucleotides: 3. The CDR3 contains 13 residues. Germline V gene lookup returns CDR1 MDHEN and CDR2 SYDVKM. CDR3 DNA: TGTGCCAGCAGGCGACAGGGGTCCGGGGAGCTGTTTTTT. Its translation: CASRRQGSGELFF.

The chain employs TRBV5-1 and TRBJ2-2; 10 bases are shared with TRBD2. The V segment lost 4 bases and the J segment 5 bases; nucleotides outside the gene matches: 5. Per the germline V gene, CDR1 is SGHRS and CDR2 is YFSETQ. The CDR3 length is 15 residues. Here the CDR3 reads CASSPGTSETGELFF. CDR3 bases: TGCGCCAGCAGCCCCGGGACTAGCGAAACCGGGGAGCTGTTTTTT.

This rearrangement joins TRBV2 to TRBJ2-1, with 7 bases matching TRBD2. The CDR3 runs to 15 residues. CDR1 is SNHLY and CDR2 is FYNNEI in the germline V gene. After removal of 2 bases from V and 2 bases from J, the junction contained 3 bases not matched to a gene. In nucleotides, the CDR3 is TGTGCCAGCAGTGAACAAGCGGGAACCTACAATGAGCAGTTCTTC. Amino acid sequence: CASSEQAGTYNEQFF.